This T cell receptor (beta chain) was identified in a study of human T cells and chemical hapten exposure. One entry per CDR3 protein, called by TCRdb with MiXCR from the RACE reads. The repertoire includes 150,000 to 200,000 distinct CDR3 sequences, about 27% of them detected once, and around 2.3% sits in the top ten. Time point specified: patch test 3, about 24 weeks after DPC sensitization. The treatment here: therapeutic diphenylcyclopropenone sensitization with weekly scalp DPC. With V trimmed by 4 bases and J by 6 bases, 2 bases remained unmatched. CDR3 length: 14 amino acids. Germline CDR1 is SNHLY and CDR2 is FYNNEI.

Sample: whole blood, taken in connection with sensitization to the hapten diphenylcyclopropenone (DPC). The sequence was collected from a woman aged 18-29 years with alopecia areata. Some clones in this sample may be carry-over from other donors' samples. This chain connects TRBV2 to TRBJ2-2; the match to TRBD1 covers 10 bases. For the CDR3, the DNA is TGTGCCAGCAGTGGACAGGGGGCTGCCGGGGAGCTGTTTTTT. Its translation is CASSGQGAAGELFF. Together with reference TRBV2 and TRBJ2-2, the CDR3 gives the full variable domain: EPEVTQTPSHQVTQMGQEVILRCVPISNHLYFYWYRQILGQKVEFLVSFYNNEISEKSEIFDDQFSVERPDGSNFTLKIRSTKLEDSAMYFCASSGQGAAGELFFGEGSRLTVL.